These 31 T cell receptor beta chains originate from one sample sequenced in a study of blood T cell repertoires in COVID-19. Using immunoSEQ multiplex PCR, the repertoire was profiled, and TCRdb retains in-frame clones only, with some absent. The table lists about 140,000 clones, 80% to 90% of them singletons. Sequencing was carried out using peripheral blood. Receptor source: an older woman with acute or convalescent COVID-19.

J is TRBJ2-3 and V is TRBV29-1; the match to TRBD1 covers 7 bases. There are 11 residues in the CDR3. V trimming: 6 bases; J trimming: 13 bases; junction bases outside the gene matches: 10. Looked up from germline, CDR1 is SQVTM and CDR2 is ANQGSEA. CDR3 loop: CSVQTGTVEYF. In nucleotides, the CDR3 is TGCAGCGTCCAAACCGGGACAGTGGAGTATTTT.

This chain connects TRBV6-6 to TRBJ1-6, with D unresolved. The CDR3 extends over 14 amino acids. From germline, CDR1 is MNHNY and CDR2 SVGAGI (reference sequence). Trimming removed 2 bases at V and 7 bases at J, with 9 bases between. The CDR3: CASSYEGRNSPLHF. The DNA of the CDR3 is TGTGCCAGCAGTTACGAGGGCCGCAATTCACCCCTCCACTTT.

The CDR3 nucleotides read TGTGCCAGTAGTGGAGCCCAGGGGGCTAATTCACCCCTCCACTTT. Its translation: CASSGAQGANSPLHF. The chain couples TRBV19 to TRBJ1-6; TRBD1 aligns across 8 bases. Per germline, CDR1 LNHDA and CDR2 SQIVND (reference sequence). The CDR3 sequence is 15 residues long. J gave up 6 bases and V 5 bases, and 6 bases lay outside the gene matches.

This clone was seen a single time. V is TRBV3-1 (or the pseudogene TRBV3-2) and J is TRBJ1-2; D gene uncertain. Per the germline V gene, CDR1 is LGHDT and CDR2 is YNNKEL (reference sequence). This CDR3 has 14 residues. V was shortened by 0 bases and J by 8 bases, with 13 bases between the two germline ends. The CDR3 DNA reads TGTGCCAGCAGCCAAGATGTTGTTTCGAGGGGCTACACCTTC. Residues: CASSQDVVSRGYTF.

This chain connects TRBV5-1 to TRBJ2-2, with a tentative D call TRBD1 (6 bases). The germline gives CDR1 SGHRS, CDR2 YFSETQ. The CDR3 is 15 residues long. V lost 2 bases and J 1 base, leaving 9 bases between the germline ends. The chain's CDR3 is CASSLTGLNTGELFF. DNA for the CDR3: TGCGCCAGCAGCTTAACAGGGTTGAACACCGGGGAGCTGTTTTTT.

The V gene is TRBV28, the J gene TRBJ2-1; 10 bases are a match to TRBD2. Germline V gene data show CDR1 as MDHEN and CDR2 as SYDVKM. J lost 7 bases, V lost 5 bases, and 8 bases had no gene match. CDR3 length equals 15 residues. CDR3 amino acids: CASSRAGGNVNEQFF. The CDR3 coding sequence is TGTGCCAGCAGTCGAGCGGGGGGGAATGTAAATGAGCAGTTCTTC.

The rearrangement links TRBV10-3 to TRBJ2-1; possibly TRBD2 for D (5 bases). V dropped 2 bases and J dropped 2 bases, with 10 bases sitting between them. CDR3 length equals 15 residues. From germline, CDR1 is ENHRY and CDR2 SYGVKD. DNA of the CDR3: TGTGCCATCAGTGAGCAATCCGGGACCTACAATGAGCAGTTCTTC. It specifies CAISEQSGTYNEQFF.

CDR3 loop: CSASGVSVETQYF. CDR3 bases: TGCAGTGCTAGTGGCGTTTCGGTTGAGACCCAGTACTTC. The chain is built from TRBV20-1 and TRBJ2-5; D is uncertain. This CDR3 region has 13 residues. Germline loops: CDR1 DFQATT, CDR2 SNEGSKA (reference sequence). The V and J ends lost 3 bases and 5 bases respectively, with 13 bases between them.

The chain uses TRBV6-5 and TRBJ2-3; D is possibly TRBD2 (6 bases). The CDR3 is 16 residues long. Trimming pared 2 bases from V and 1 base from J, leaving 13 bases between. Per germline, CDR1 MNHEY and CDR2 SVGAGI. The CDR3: CASSYVGGYRTDTQYF. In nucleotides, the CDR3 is TGTGCCAGCAGTTACGTCGGGGGTTACCGCACAGATACGCAGTATTTT.

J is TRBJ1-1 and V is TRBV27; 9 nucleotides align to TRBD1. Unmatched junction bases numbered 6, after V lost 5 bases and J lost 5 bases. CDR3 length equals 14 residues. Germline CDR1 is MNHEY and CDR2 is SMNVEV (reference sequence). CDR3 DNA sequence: TGTGCCAGCAGTCCGACAGGGGGGAGGACTGAAGCTTTCTTT. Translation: CASSPTGGRTEAFF.

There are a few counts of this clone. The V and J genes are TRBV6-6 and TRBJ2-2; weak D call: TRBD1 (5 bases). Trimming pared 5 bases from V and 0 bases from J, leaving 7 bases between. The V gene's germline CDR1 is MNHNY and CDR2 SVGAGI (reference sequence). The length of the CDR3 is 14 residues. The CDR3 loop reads CASSQDTNTGELFF. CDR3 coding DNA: TGTGCCAGCAGTCAGGACACGAACACCGGGGAGCTGTTTTTT.

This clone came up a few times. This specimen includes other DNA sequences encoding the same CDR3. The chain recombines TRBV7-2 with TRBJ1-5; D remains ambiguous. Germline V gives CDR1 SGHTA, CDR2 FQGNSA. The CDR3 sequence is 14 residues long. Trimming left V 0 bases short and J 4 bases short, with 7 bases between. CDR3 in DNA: TGTGCCAGCAGCTTAGCCCCGGGGAATCAGCCCCAGCATTTT. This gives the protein CASSLAPGNQPQHF. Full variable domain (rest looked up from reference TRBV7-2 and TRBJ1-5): GAGVSQSPSNKVTEKGKDVELRCDPISGHTALYWYRQSLGQGLEFLIYFQGNSAPDKSGLPSDRFSAERTGGSVSTLTIQRTQQEDSAVYLCASSLAPGNQPQHFGDGTRLSIL.

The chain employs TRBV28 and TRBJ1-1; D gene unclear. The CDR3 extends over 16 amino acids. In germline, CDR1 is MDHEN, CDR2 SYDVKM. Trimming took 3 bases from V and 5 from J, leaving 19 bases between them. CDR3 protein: CASSFLTPGFGTEAFF. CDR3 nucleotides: TGTGCCAGCAGTTTTCTGACGCCGGGTTTCGGTACTGAAGCTTTCTTT.

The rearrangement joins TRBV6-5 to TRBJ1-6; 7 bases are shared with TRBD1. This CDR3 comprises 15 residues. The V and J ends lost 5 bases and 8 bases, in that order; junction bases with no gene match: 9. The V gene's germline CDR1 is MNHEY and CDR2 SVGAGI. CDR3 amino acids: CASSPTGWPYSPLHF. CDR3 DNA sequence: TGTGCCAGCAGTCCGACAGGGTGGCCTTATTCACCCCTCCACTTT.

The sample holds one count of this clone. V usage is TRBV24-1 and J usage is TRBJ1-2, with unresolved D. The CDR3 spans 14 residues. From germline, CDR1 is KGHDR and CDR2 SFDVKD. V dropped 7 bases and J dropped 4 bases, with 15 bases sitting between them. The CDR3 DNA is TGTGCCACCAGCCGACTCCCGGGTGGCTATGGCTACACCTTC. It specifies CATSRLPGGYGYTF.

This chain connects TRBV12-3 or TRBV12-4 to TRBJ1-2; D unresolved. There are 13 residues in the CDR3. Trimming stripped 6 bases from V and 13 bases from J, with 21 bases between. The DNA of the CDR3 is TGTGCCAGCAGCAGGAGAGGGTATTTGGCTACCACCTTC. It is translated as CASSRRGYLATTF.

The CDR3 DNA sequence: TGCGCCAGCAGCTTGACACTATTTGGATCTAATTCACCCCTCCACTTT. It translates to CASSLTLFGSNSPLHF. This chain links TRBV5-1 with TRBJ1-6, with D hard to call. This CDR3 spans 16 amino acids. Germline V CDR1 and CDR2: SGHRS, YFSETQ. Trimming took 1 base from V and 6 from J, leaving 14 bases between them.

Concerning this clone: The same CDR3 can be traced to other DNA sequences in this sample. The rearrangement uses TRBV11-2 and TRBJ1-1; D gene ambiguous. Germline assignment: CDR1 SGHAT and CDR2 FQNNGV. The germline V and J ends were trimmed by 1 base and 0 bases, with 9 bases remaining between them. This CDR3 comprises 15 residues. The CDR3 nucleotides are TGTGCCAGCAGCTTAGTAGGCGGCCTGAACACTGAAGCTTTCTTT. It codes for CASSLVGGLNTEAFF.

CDR3 DNA: TGTGCCAGCAGTCGGGGGGGAAACAATGAGCAGTTCTTC. Its protein product is CASSRGGNNEQFF. V and J are TRBV28 and TRBJ2-1, with 8 bases lining up with TRBD2. CDR3 length equals 13 residues. V gave up 5 bases and J gave up 5 bases; unmatched junction bases: 2. CDR1 is MDHEN and CDR2 is SYDVKM in the germline V gene.

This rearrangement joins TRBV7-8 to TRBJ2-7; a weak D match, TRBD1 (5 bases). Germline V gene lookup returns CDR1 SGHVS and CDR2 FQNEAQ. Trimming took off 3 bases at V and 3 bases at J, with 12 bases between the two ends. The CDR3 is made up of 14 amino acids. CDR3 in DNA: TGTGCCAGCAGCTTTCAGGGATCGAACTACGAGCAGTACTTC. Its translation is CASSFQGSNYEQYF.

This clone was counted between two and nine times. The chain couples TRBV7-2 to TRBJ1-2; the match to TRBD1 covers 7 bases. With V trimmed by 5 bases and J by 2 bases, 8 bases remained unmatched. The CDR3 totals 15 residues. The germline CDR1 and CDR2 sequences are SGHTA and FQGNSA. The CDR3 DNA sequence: TGTGCCAGCAGCCATAGAATCAGGGGGAACTATGGCTACACCTTC. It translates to CASSHRIRGNYGYTF.

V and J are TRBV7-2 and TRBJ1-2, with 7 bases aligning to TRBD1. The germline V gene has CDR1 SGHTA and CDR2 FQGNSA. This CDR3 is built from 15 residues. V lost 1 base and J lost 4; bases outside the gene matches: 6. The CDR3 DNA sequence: TGTGCCAGCAGCTTAGTTCCGGGACAGCTCTATGGCTACACCTTC. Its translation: CASSLVPGQLYGYTF.

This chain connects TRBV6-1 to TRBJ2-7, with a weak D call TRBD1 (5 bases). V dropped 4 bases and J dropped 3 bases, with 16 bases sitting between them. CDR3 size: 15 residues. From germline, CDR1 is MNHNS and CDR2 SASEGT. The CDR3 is CASSGVGQRGYEQYF. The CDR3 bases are TGTGCCAGCAGTGGTGTTGGCCAAAGGGGCTACGAGCAGTACTTC.

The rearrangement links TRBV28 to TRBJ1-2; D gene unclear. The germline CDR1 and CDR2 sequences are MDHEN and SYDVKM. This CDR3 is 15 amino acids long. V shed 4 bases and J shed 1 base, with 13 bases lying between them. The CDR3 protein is CASSSVEVSNYGYTF. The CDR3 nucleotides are TGTGCCAGCAGTTCTGTGGAGGTAAGTAACTATGGCTACACCTTC.

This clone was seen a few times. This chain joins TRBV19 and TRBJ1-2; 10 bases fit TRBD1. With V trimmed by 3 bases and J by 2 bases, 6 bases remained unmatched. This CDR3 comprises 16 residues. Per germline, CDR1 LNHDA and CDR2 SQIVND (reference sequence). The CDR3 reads CASSMPPGQGNYGYTF. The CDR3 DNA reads TGTGCCAGTAGTATGCCCCCGGGACAGGGGAACTATGGCTACACCTTC.

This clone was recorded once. CDR3 nucleotide sequence: TGTGCCTGGGGGACAGGGGTTGAAGAGACCCAGTACTTC. This translates into CAWGTGVEETQYF. The chain employs TRBV30 and TRBJ2-5; TRBD1 aligns across 10 bases. CDR1 is GTSNPN and CDR2 is SVGIG in the germline V gene (reference sequence). With V trimmed by 5 bases and J by 3 bases, 3 bases remained unmatched. The CDR3 is made up of 13 amino acids.

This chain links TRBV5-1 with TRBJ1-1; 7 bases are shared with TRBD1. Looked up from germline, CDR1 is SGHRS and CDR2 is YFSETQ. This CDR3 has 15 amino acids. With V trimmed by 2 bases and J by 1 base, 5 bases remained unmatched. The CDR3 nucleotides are TGCGCCAGCAGCTTTCAGGGGGGCTCGAACACTGAAGCTTTCTTT. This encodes CASSFQGGSNTEAFF.

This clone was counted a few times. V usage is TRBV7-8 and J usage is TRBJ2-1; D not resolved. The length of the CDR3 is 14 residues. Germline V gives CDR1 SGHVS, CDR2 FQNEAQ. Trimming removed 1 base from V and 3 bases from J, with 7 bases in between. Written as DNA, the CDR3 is TGTGCCAGCAGCTTAGTAAGAGTCTACAATGAGCAGTTCTTC. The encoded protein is CASSLVRVYNEQFF.

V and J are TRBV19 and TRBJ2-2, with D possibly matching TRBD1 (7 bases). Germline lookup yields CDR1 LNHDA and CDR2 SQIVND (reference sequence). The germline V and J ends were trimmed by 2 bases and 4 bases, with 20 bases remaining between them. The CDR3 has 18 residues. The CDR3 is CASSIRQGAFGGTGELFF. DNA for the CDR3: TGTGCCAGTAGTATACGACAGGGAGCCTTCGGGGGCACCGGGGAGCTGTTTTTT.

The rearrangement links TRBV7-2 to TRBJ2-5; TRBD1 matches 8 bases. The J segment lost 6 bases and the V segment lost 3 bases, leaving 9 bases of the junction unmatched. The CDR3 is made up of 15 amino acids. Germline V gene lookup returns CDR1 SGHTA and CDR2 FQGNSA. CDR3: CASSLETGVKQTQYF. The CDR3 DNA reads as TGTGCCAGCAGCTTGGAGACAGGGGTGAAACAGACCCAGTACTTC.

This chain's CDR3 is CASLPSGGVFGEQFF. The CDR3 DNA sequence: TGTGCCAGCCTCCCCTCCGGGGGGGTGTTCGGTGAGCAGTTCTTC. The rearrangement links TRBV7-2 to TRBJ2-1, with 8 bases fitting TRBD2. Looked up from germline, CDR1 is SGHTA and CDR2 is FQGNSA. With V trimmed by 8 bases and J by 9 bases, 15 bases remained unmatched. The CDR3 covers 15 residues. Complete variable domain (other parts from reference TRBV7-2 and TRBJ2-1): GAGVSQSPSNKVTEKGKDVELRCDPISGHTALYWYRQSLGQGLEFLIYFQGNSAPDKSGLPSDRFSAERTGGSVSTLTIQRTQQEDSAVYLCASLPSGGVFGEQFFGPGTRLTVL.